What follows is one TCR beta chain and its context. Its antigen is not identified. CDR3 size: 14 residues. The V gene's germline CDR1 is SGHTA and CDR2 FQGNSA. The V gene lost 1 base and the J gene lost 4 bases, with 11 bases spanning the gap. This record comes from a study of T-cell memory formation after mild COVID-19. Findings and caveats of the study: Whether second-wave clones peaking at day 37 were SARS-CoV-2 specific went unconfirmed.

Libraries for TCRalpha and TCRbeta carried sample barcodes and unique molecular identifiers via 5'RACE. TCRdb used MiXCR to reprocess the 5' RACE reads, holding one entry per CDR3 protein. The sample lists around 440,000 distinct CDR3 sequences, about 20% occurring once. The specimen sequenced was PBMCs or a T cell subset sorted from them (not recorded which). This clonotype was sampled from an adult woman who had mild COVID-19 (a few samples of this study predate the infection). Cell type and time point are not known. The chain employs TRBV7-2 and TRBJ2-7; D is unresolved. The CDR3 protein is CASSLGQAMYEQYF. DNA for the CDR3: TGTGCCAGCAGCTTAGGTCAGGCGATGTACGAGCAGTACTTC.